The rows below give T cell receptor beta chains drawn from one sample of a study of shared T cell receptors in the human thymus. The repertoire was sequenced with immunoSEQ multiplex PCR; TCRdb's copy has only in-frame clones and lacks some. The top ten hold over 0.008% of the sample, which has about 660,000 clones, around 87% seen once. The sample also formed part of further work on human thymus T cells.

Material: thymocytes. These receptors were taken from a boy under two years old with a congenital heart defect. Each CDR3 is given with its conserved first and last residue. Fields, in order: V gene, clone size, CDR3 length, J gene, D gene, CDR3 protein, CDR3 DNA. D genes are given only for firm matches. Part of the rows lack a size; the others show once, few, many or a class for expanded clones.

v_gene: TRBV7-2; abundance: .; len: 17; j_gene: TRBJ2-5; d_gene: TRBD2; CDR3aa: CASSRRLAGGFQETQYF; CDR3nt: TGTGCCAGCAGCCGCCGACTAGCGGGAGGGTTCCAGGAGACCCAGTACTTC
v_gene: TRBV30; abundance: .; len: 13; j_gene: TRBJ1-1; d_gene: TRBD1; CDR3aa: CAGGTGSDTEAFF; CDR3nt: TGTGCCGGGGGGACAGGGTCGGACACTGAAGCTTTCTTT
v_gene: TRBV4-3; abundance: .; len: 16; j_gene: TRBJ1-6; d_gene: .; CDR3aa: CASSQVFGRRDSPLHF; CDR3nt: TGCGCCAGCAGCCAAGTATTCGGCAGGCGGGATTCACCCCTCCACTTT
v_gene: TRBV7-2; abundance: .; len: 14; j_gene: TRBJ2-7; d_gene: TRBD1; CDR3aa: CASSSDRGRNEQYF; CDR3nt: TGTGCCAGCAGCTCGGACAGGGGTAGGAACGAGCAGTACTTC
v_gene: TRBV19; abundance: .; len: 17; j_gene: TRBJ1-5; d_gene: .; CDR3aa: CASSDPGHALKGQPQHF; CDR3nt: TGTGCCAGTAGTGACCCGGGACACGCCCTAAAGGGTCAGCCCCAGCATTTT
v_gene: TRBV28; abundance: few; len: 16; j_gene: TRBJ1-3; d_gene: .; CDR3aa: CASDSDMSEAGNTIYF; CDR3nt: TGTGCCAGCGATTCGGACATGTCGGAAGCTGGAAACACCATATATTTT
v_gene: TRBV14; abundance: .; len: 17; j_gene: TRBJ2-1; d_gene: .; CDR3aa: CASSQVAAQPGVYEQFF; CDR3nt: TGTGCCAGCAGCCAAGTCGCGGCCCAGCCGGGAGTTTATGAGCAGTTCTTC
v_gene: TRBV7-9; abundance: .; len: 12; j_gene: TRBJ2-2; d_gene: .; CDR3aa: CASSIRDRELFF; CDR3nt: TGTGCCAGCAGCATTCGGGACAGGGAGCTGTTTTTT
v_gene: TRBV30; abundance: once; len: 15; j_gene: TRBJ2-2; d_gene: TRBD2; CDR3aa: CAWGDPGLAGRELFF; CDR3nt: TGTGCCTGGGGGGACCCGGGACTAGCGGGAAGGGAGCTGTTTTTT
v_gene: TRBV5-1; abundance: .; len: 18; j_gene: TRBJ2-1; d_gene: TRBD2; CDR3aa: CASSFGLAGGPFYNEQFF; CDR3nt: TGCGCCAGCAGCTTTGGGCTAGCGGGGGGCCCCTTCTACAATGAGCAGTTCTTC
v_gene: TRBV15; abundance: .; len: 16; j_gene: TRBJ2-2; d_gene: .; CDR3aa: CATSRDLRQNTGELFF; CDR3nt: TGTGCCACCAGCAGAGATTTAAGACAGAACACCGGGGAGCTGTTTTTT
v_gene: TRBV29-1; abundance: .; len: 18; j_gene: TRBJ2-1; d_gene: TRBD2; CDR3aa: CSVGFFGTSDFSGGEQFF; CDR3nt: TGCAGCGTTGGTTTTTTTGGGACTAGCGATTTTTCGGGAGGTGAGCAGTTCTTC
v_gene: TRBV28; abundance: .; len: 13; j_gene: TRBJ2-7; d_gene: .; CDR3aa: CASSFRGMYEQYF; CDR3nt: TGTGCCAGCAGTTTTCGGGGGATGTACGAGCAGTACTTC
v_gene: TRBV18; abundance: .; len: 17; j_gene: TRBJ2-3; d_gene: TRBD1; CDR3aa: CASSPLAGTGHPDTQYF; CDR3nt: TGTGCCAGCTCACCACTTGCCGGGACAGGGCACCCAGATACGCAGTATTTT
v_gene: TRBV2; abundance: .; len: 16; j_gene: TRBJ2-3; d_gene: TRBD1; CDR3aa: CASSGTGTGYTDTQYF; CDR3nt: TGTGCCAGCAGCGGTACCGGGACAGGATACACAGATACGCAGTATTTT
v_gene: TRBV2; abundance: .; len: 19; j_gene: TRBJ1-5; d_gene: TRBD1; CDR3aa: CASSNRDRDAIGGNQPQHF; CDR3nt: TGTGCCAGCAGTAACCGGGACAGGGACGCCATCGGAGGCAATCAGCCCCAGCATTTT
v_gene: TRBV6-7; abundance: .; len: 13; j_gene: TRBJ1-1; d_gene: TRBD1; CDR3aa: CAIRTGGGTEAFF; CDR3nt: TGTGCCATTAGGACAGGGGGAGGGACTGAAGCTTTCTTT
v_gene: TRBV14; abundance: .; len: 19; j_gene: TRBJ1-1; d_gene: .; CDR3aa: CASSQEVTNVDSVNTEAFF; CDR3nt: TGTGCCAGCAGCCAAGAAGTAACCAATGTGGACAGTGTGAACACTGAAGCTTTCTTT
v_gene: TRBV27; abundance: .; len: 14; j_gene: TRBJ2-1; d_gene: TRBD2; CDR3aa: CASSWAGASNEQFF; CDR3nt: TGTGCCAGCAGTTGGGCGGGAGCTAGTAATGAGCAGTTCTTC
v_gene: TRBV29-1; abundance: .; len: 10; j_gene: TRBJ1-1; d_gene: .; CDR3aa: CSVPDTEAFF; CDR3nt: TGCAGCGTTCCAGACACTGAAGCTTTCTTT
v_gene: TRBV10-3; abundance: .; len: 13; j_gene: TRBJ1-2; d_gene: .; CDR3aa: CAISTSGNYGYTF; CDR3nt: TGTGCCATCAGCACCTCAGGGAACTATGGCTACACCTTC
v_gene: TRBV6-1; abundance: .; len: 13; j_gene: TRBJ1-3; d_gene: .; CDR3aa: CASSVKEGDTIYF; CDR3nt: TGTGCCAGCAGTGTCAAAGAGGGGGACACCATATATTTT
v_gene: TRBV30; abundance: once; len: 16; j_gene: TRBJ1-6; d_gene: .; CDR3aa: CAWTSRASSYNSPLHF; CDR3nt: TGTGCCTGGACTTCCAGGGCGAGCTCCTATAATTCACCCCTCCACTTT
v_gene: TRBV14; abundance: .; len: 17; j_gene: TRBJ2-1; d_gene: TRBD2; CDR3aa: CASSQVPTREGVDEQFF; CDR3nt: TGTGCCAGCAGCCAAGTACCCACCCGGGAGGGAGTTGATGAGCAGTTCTTC
v_gene: TRBV5-1; abundance: .; len: 17; j_gene: TRBJ1-1; d_gene: TRBD1; CDR3aa: CASSLVVSGQGARSAFF; CDR3nt: TGCGCCAGCAGCTTGGTGGTGTCGGGACAGGGGGCTCGTTCGGCTTTCTTT
v_gene: TRBV14; abundance: .; len: 15; j_gene: TRBJ1-2; d_gene: .; CDR3aa: CASSQARGSWHGYTF; CDR3nt: TGTGCCAGCAGCCAAGCCAGGGGTTCTTGGCATGGCTACACCTTC
v_gene: TRBV19; abundance: .; len: 15; j_gene: TRBJ2-1; d_gene: TRBD2; CDR3aa: CASSIGQRGYNEQFF; CDR3nt: TGTGCCAGTAGTATTGGCCAGCGGGGATACAATGAGCAGTTCTTC
v_gene: TRBV5-3; abundance: .; len: 17; j_gene: TRBJ2-7; d_gene: TRBD2; CDR3aa: CARSSGLAGEGSYEQYF; CDR3nt: TGTGCCAGAAGCTCGGGACTAGCGGGAGAGGGGTCCTACGAGCAGTACTTC
v_gene: TRBV5-6; abundance: .; len: 15; j_gene: TRBJ2-2; d_gene: .; CDR3aa: CASSLARDNTGELFF; CDR3nt: TGTGCCAGCAGCTTGGCCAGGGATAACACCGGGGAGCTGTTTTTT
v_gene: TRBV5-1; abundance: .; len: 13; j_gene: TRBJ2-5; d_gene: .; CDR3aa: CASSLISAEPADF; CDR3nt: TGCGCCAGCAGCCTAATCTCGGCCGAACCTGCGGACTTC